This TCR beta chain was documented in a study of blood T cell repertoires in COVID-19. Study in general: Material from acute and convalescent COVID-19 was sourced from the United States, Italy and Spain. From T cells, B-cell-depleted T cells, or PBMCs came the material, which was cDNA or gDNA.

In the authors' methods: Estimates of nucleated cell counts were drawn from the amplification of reference gene primers. Using immunoSEQ multiplex PCR, the repertoire was profiled, and TCRdb retains in-frame clones only, with some absent. V and J calls and clone size are those listed in that table; D and trimming were worked out from the DNA. The sample yields around 40,000 clones, about 90% seen once. After removal of 3 bases from V and 1 base from J, the junction contained 5 bases not matched to a gene. Germline-derived CDR1 and CDR2 are SGHTA and FQGNSA. The length of the CDR3 is 15 residues. Sequencing used peripheral blood. The chain uses TRBV7-2 and TRBJ1-1, with 7 bases that match TRBD1. The receptor was isolated from a woman of 80 years or more with acute or convalescent COVID-19. The CDR3 protein is CASSLRQGENTEAFF. CDR3 nucleotide sequence: TGTGCCAGCAGCTTGCGACAGGGAGAGAACACTGAAGCTTTCTTT.